Listed below are T cell receptor beta chains from one sample, sequenced in a study of T cell responses to AZD1222 COVID-19 vaccine. TCRdb's table, derived via immunoSEQ multiplex PCR, lists solely in-frame clones and lacks some. The table has 70,000 to 90,000 clones, around four fifths seen once; the top ten hold 20% to 25%. The specimen was peripheral blood, collected on day 0 of AZD1222 vaccination. The receptor source for this set is an adult in good health. Each CDR3 is given with its conserved first and last residue. A D gene is named only where the DNA matches it firmly. Clone size is not always given. Where it is, it says once, few, many or a class for expanded clones.

CDR3 length: 12; D gene: -; clone size: -; J gene: TRBJ1-6; V gene: TRBV2; CDR3 protein: CASSGNNSPLHF; CDR3 DNA: TGTGCCAGCAGTGGAAATAATTCACCCCTCCACTTT
CDR3 length: 14; D gene: TRBD2; clone size: -; J gene: TRBJ2-1; V gene: TRBV19; CDR3 protein: CASSREGLGAEQFF; CDR3 DNA: TGTGCCTCCAGTCGGGAGGGACTAGGGGCTGAGCAGTTCTTC
CDR3 length: 13; D gene: TRBD1; clone size: -; J gene: TRBJ2-5; V gene: TRBV29-1; CDR3 protein: CSVETGEGETQYF; CDR3 DNA: TGCAGCGTTGAGACAGGGGAAGGGGAGACCCAGTACTTC
CDR3 length: 21; D gene: -; clone size: few; J gene: TRBJ2-3; V gene: TRBV13; CDR3 protein: CASSLNPDGLIKGPSTDTQYF; CDR3 DNA: TGTGCCAGCAGCTTAAATCCGGACGGTCTGATTAAGGGACCTAGCACAGATACGCAGTATTTT
CDR3 length: 15; D gene: TRBD1; clone size: -; J gene: TRBJ2-7; V gene: TRBV10-2; CDR3 protein: CASSELGDRGSEQYF; CDR3 DNA: TGCGCCAGCAGTGAGCTGGGGGACAGGGGATCCGAGCAGTACTTC
CDR3 length: 15; D gene: -; clone size: few; J gene: TRBJ2-7; V gene: TRBV9; CDR3 protein: CASSVGQASSYEQYF; CDR3 DNA: TGTGCCAGCAGCGTAGGGCAGGCGAGCTCCTACGAGCAGTACTTC
CDR3 length: 12; D gene: -; clone size: -; J gene: TRBJ1-4; V gene: TRBV28; CDR3 protein: CASKGMDEKLFF; CDR3 DNA: TGTGCCAGCAAAGGTATGGATGAAAAACTGTTTTTT
CDR3 length: 15; D gene: -; clone size: once; J gene: TRBJ1-4; V gene: TRBV5-6; CDR3 protein: CASSLTGRTNEKLFF; CDR3 DNA: TGTGCCAGCAGCTTAACAGGGCGGACTAATGAAAAACTGTTTTTT
CDR3 length: 14; D gene: -; clone size: -; J gene: TRBJ1-3; V gene: TRBV27; CDR3 protein: CASRAASSGNTIYF; CDR3 DNA: TGTGCCAGCAGGGCCGCCAGCTCTGGAAACACCATATATTTT
CDR3 length: 13; D gene: -; clone size: -; J gene: TRBJ1-5; V gene: TRBV3-1/TRBV3-2; CDR3 protein: CASSQELNQPQHF; CDR3 DNA: TGTGCCAGCAGCCAAGAACTAAATCAGCCCCAGCATTTT
CDR3 length: 11; D gene: -; clone size: -; J gene: TRBJ2-7; V gene: TRBV12-3/TRBV12-4; CDR3 protein: CASSRAYEQYF; CDR3 DNA: TGTGCCAGCAGTCGAGCCTACGAGCAGTACTTC
CDR3 length: 15; D gene: TRBD2; clone size: -; J gene: TRBJ2-5; V gene: TRBV15; CDR3 protein: CATSRVAGGSETQYF; CDR3 DNA: TGTGCCACCAGCAGAGTAGCGGGAGGCTCAGAGACCCAGTACTTC
CDR3 length: 15; D gene: TRBD2; clone size: few; J gene: TRBJ2-1; V gene: TRBV20-1; CDR3 protein: CSASRGLTSGNEQFF; CDR3 DNA: TGCAGTGCTAGTAGAGGGCTGACTAGCGGAAATGAGCAGTTCTTC